These 7 T cell receptor beta chains originate from one sample sequenced in a study of T cell repertoires in cytomegalovirus infection. MiXCR, run by TCRdb on the reads, gives a single entry per CDR3 protein. The table has tens of thousands of distinct CDR3 sequences, under 5% seen once. Sequencing used PBMCs. These receptors were obtained from a human donor in good health (CMV status not recorded). Some clones in this sample may be carry-over from other donors' samples.

This clonotype has a count of ten or more. The genes are TRBV7-2 and TRBJ2-3, with 9 bases that match TRBD2. Germline V gene sequence: CDR1 SGHTA, CDR2 FQGNSA. The junction had 8 bases not matched to a gene; V was cut back by 5 bases and J by 2 bases. The CDR3 contains 16 residues. CDR3 in amino acids: CASSPSGTSSTDTQYF. CDR3 sequence (DNA): TGTGCCAGCAGCCCATCCGGGACTAGCTCCACAGATACGCAGTATTTT.

This clonotype was found many times. This chain uses TRBV10-3 with TRBJ2-1; the D gene is possibly TRBD2 (5 bases). Trimming took off 6 bases at V and 8 bases at J, with 20 bases between the two ends. The V gene's germline CDR1 is ENHRY and CDR2 SYGVKD. The CDR3 runs to 15 residues. CDR3 sequence: CAISERRRPGDEQFF. Written as DNA, the CDR3 is TGTGCCATCAGCGAAAGGAGGAGGCCCGGGGATGAGCAGTTCTTC.

The sample holds many counts of this clonotype. The rearrangement uses TRBV7-2 and TRBJ1-4; no clear D gene. The CDR3 loop spans 14 amino acids. Trimming took off 5 bases at V and 7 bases at J, with 14 bases between the two ends. The germline V gene has CDR1 SGHTA and CDR2 FQGNSA. The chain's CDR3 is CASSPGQRREKLFF. CDR3 sequence (DNA): TGTGCCAGCAGCCCAGGCCAACGGCGTGAAAAACTGTTTTTT.

This clonotype was recorded many times. The rearrangement links TRBV7-2 to TRBJ2-7; D possibly corresponds to TRBD2 (5 bases). Germline CDR1 and CDR2: SGHTA and FQGNSA. V lost 5 bases and J 6 bases, leaving 17 bases between the germline ends. This CDR3 comprises 14 residues. CDR3 sequence reads: CASSKQLGSGEQYF. For the CDR3, the DNA is TGTGCCAGCAGCAAACAGCTGGGGAGTGGCGAGCAGTACTTC.

This clonotype occurred many times. The chain is built from TRBV11-2 and TRBJ2-2; a possible D gene is TRBD2 (6 bases). Trimming pared 2 bases from V and 4 bases from J, leaving 14 bases between. Germline assignment: CDR1 SGHAT and CDR2 FQNNGV. The length of the CDR3 is 16 residues. DNA for the CDR3: TGTGCCAGCAGCTTAAGTCAGGGCGGGGTCACCGGGGAGCTGTTTTTT. Encoded protein: CASSLSQGGVTGELFF.

This clonotype was observed many times. The chain has TRBV7-9 and TRBJ2-1, with 7 bases identical to TRBD2. Germline V gene lookup returns CDR1 SEHNR and CDR2 FQNEAQ (reference sequence). V lost 3 bases to trimming and J lost 5 bases; unmatched junction nucleotides: 10. The CDR3 runs to 16 residues. CDR3 sequence (DNA): TGTGCCAGCAGCTTCGTCTTGGCTAGCGGAAACAATGAGCAGTTCTTC. This translates into CASSFVLASGNNEQFF.

This clonotype has a count of ten or more. This rearrangement joins TRBV7-2 to TRBJ2-1; TRBD2 matches 7 bases. The CDR3 runs to 15 residues. CDR1 is SGHTA and CDR2 is FQGNSA in the germline V gene. Trimming at V came to 6 bases and at J to 6 bases, leaving 11 bases not matched to a gene. The CDR3 protein is CASSNRWLAANEQFF. The CDR3 coding sequence is TGTGCCAGCAGTAACAGATGGCTAGCGGCCAATGAGCAGTTCTTC.